The rows below give T cell receptor beta chains drawn from one sample of a study of blood T cell repertoires in COVID-19. The protocol was immunoSEQ multiplex PCR, while the TCRdb copy is restricted to in-frame clones and leaves out a portion. This table holds more than 150,000 clones, under 85% found once. Sequencing used peripheral blood. These receptors were collected from a man in his sixties with active or convalescent COVID-19. The CDR3 runs from the conserved cysteine through the conserved F or W. The order of the fields is V gene, clone size, J gene, D gene, CDR3 DNA, CDR3 protein. The D gene is left open where the match is weak. Size values are once, few and many counts, or a class for expanded clones, and some rows have none.

V: TRBV18
size: -
J: TRBJ1-6
D: TRBD1
DNA: TGTGCCAGCTCACCAGGCCGGGACAGCAATTCACCCCTCCACTTT
CDR3: CASSPGRDSNSPLHF

V: TRBV4-1
size: -
J: TRBJ2-2
D: -
DNA: TGCGCCAGCAGCCCAGAAGGGTTAGAGGGCCGGGCCGGGGAGCTGTTTTTT
CDR3: CASSPEGLEGRAGELFF

V: TRBV4-2
size: -
J: TRBJ2-7
D: TRBD1
DNA: TGTGCCAGCAGCCAAGATTGGGACAGTTCCTACGAGCAGTACTTC
CDR3: CASSQDWDSSYEQYF

V: TRBV19
size: -
J: TRBJ2-1
D: TRBD1
DNA: TGTGCCAGTAGTTTGACAGGGGACGGCAATGAGCAGTTCTTC
CDR3: CASSLTGDGNEQFF

V: TRBV18
size: -
J: TRBJ2-3
D: -
DNA: TGTGCCAGCTCACCAAGTCCAGGTCGAGGGAGCGGTGCCACAGATACGCAGTATTTT
CDR3: CASSPSPGRGSGATDTQYF

V: TRBV4-1
size: -
J: TRBJ2-2
D: TRBD1
DNA: TGCGCCAGCAGCGTTGGGACAGGGAATCGGGGGGACACCGGGGAGCTGTTTTTT
CDR3: CASSVGTGNRGDTGELFF

V: TRBV5-6
size: -
J: TRBJ2-1
D: -
DNA: TGTGCCAGCAGCTTGGTACTTGGTGAGCAGTTCTTC
CDR3: CASSLVLGEQFF

V: TRBV6-5
size: -
J: TRBJ2-2
D: -
DNA: TGTGCCAGCAGTTCGGGAGCGTATACCGGGGAGCTGTTTTTT
CDR3: CASSSGAYTGELFF

V: TRBV28
size: -
J: TRBJ1-4
D: TRBD1
DNA: TGTGCCAGCAGGCCGACAGGGGGCCATGAAAAACTGTTTTTT
CDR3: CASRPTGGHEKLFF

V: TRBV4-1
size: -
J: TRBJ1-2
D: -
DNA: TGCGCCAGCAGCCACTCCCCTGGGGGGGCTGGAGGCTACACCTTC
CDR3: CASSHSPGGAGGYTF

V: TRBV7-2
size: -
J: TRBJ2-7
D: TRBD1
DNA: TGTGCCAGCAGCACAGGGGCGACGACAGTACCCTACGAGCAGTACTTC
CDR3: CASSTGATTVPYEQYF

V: TRBV28
size: -
J: TRBJ2-3
D: TRBD2
DNA: TGTGCCAGCAGTTTACCGGGACTAGCGACAGATACGCAGTATTTT
CDR3: CASSLPGLATDTQYF

V: TRBV11-2
size: many
J: TRBJ2-7
D: TRBD1
DNA: TGTGCCAGCAGCTTAGCCGCCACAGGGGAGCCCACCGATTACGAGCAGTACTTC
CDR3: CASSLAATGEPTDYEQYF

V: TRBV30
size: once
J: TRBJ2-7
D: -
DNA: TGTGCCTGGAGTGCCCCAGGGCTCTACGAGCAGTACTTC
CDR3: CAWSAPGLYEQYF

V: TRBV11-2
size: -
J: TRBJ2-4
D: -
DNA: TGTGCCAGCAGCTTAAGCGCTTCGGCCAAAAACATTCAGTACTTC
CDR3: CASSLSASAKNIQYF

V: TRBV28
size: -
J: TRBJ1-6
D: -
DNA: TGTGCCAGCAGTTTGACCGGACAAGTGTTTTTGGATTCACCCCTCCACTTT
CDR3: CASSLTGQVFLDSPLHF

V: TRBV6-6
size: -
J: TRBJ2-1
D: -
DNA: TGTGCCAGCAGTTACTCAAGGAGCAATGAGCAGTTCTTC
CDR3: CASSYSRSNEQFF

V: TRBV5-1
size: -
J: TRBJ1-2
D: -
DNA: TGCGCCAGCACCCCTGGTAATATGATGGCCTATGGCTACACCTTC
CDR3: CASTPGNMMAYGYTF

V: TRBV7-6
size: -
J: TRBJ2-1
D: -
DNA: TGTGCCAGCAGCTTGCAGGCCTACTACAATGAGCAGTTCTTC
CDR3: CASSLQAYYNEQFF

V: TRBV7-9
size: -
J: TRBJ2-1
D: -
DNA: TGTGCCAGCAGCCTCGGTCGGGTGGCTAGCGATTTTGTGCAGTTCTTC
CDR3: CASSLGRVASDFVQFF

V: TRBV5-5
size: -
J: TRBJ2-5
D: TRBD1
DNA: TGTGCCAGCAGCGGACAGGGTCAAGAGACCCAGTACTTC
CDR3: CASSGQGQETQYF

V: TRBV7-9
size: -
J: TRBJ2-6
D: TRBD1
DNA: TGTGCCAGCAGCTTAGCCCGACAGGGGCCCGGAGGGGGGGCCAACGTCCTGACTTTC
CDR3: CASSLARQGPGGGANVLTF

V: TRBV7-9
size: -
J: TRBJ1-1
D: -
DNA: TGTGCCAGCAGCCCCCCCGCGGGCACTGAAGCTTTCTTT
CDR3: CASSPPAGTEAFF

V: TRBV6-2/TRBV6-3
size: -
J: TRBJ2-6
D: -
DNA: TGTGCCAGCAGCCGCCGGAGGGATCTTAGGAACGTCCTGACTTTC
CDR3: CASSRRRDLRNVLTF

V: TRBV4-1
size: -
J: TRBJ2-1
D: TRBD2
DNA: TGCGCCAGCAGCCAAGATACTAGCGGGAGTTACAATGAGCAGTTCTTC
CDR3: CASSQDTSGSYNEQFF

V: TRBV6-2/TRBV6-3
size: -
J: TRBJ2-7
D: TRBD2
DNA: TGTGCCAGCAGTTACTCGACTAGCGGGAGCCTCGACGAGCAGTACTTC
CDR3: CASSYSTSGSLDEQYF

V: TRBV3-1/TRBV3-2
size: few
J: TRBJ1-5
D: TRBD1
DNA: TGTGCCAGCAGCATGGGACAGGGAAATAAGCCCCAGCATTTT
CDR3: CASSMGQGNKPQHF

V: TRBV7-2
size: -
J: TRBJ2-5
D: TRBD1
DNA: TGTGCCAGCGGTCGGGACAGGGGGCGAGAGACCCAGTACTTC
CDR3: CASGRDRGRETQYF

V: TRBV20-1
size: -
J: TRBJ2-7
D: TRBD2
DNA: TGCAGTGCTTCGGACGGGGGGGAGCAGTACTTC
CDR3: CSASDGGEQYF

V: TRBV2
size: many
J: TRBJ1-1
D: TRBD1
DNA: TGTGCCAGCAGCGCGCGGACAGGGAGTACGAACACTGAAGCTTTCTTT
CDR3: CASSARTGSTNTEAFF

V: TRBV14
size: -
J: TRBJ1-2
D: -
DNA: TGTGCCAGCAGCCAAGTTGCGCTATCGGAGTTTGGTGGCTACACCTTC
CDR3: CASSQVALSEFGGYTF

V: TRBV30
size: -
J: TRBJ2-7
D: TRBD1
DNA: TGTGCCTGGAGTGCAGGGGGACAGACCGAGCAGTACTTC
CDR3: CAWSAGGQTEQYF

V: TRBV7-9
size: -
J: TRBJ1-1
D: TRBD1
DNA: TGTGCCAGCAGCTTAGGCCCCGACAGGGGAGGGACTGAAGCTTTCTTT
CDR3: CASSLGPDRGGTEAFF

V: TRBV7-3
size: many
J: TRBJ2-5
D: TRBD2
DNA: TGTGCCAGCAGCTTAGACTCTAGCGGGGAGACCCAGTACTTC
CDR3: CASSLDSSGETQYF

V: TRBV11-1
size: -
J: TRBJ1-1
D: TRBD1
DNA: TGTGCCAGCAGCCCAGGGGGCGTGAACACTGAAGCTTTCTTT
CDR3: CASSPGGVNTEAFF

V: TRBV10-1
size: -
J: TRBJ1-1
D: -
DNA: TGCGCCAGCACCCTGGACAGCAGGGTGGGCATGAACACTGAAGCTTTCTTT
CDR3: CASTLDSRVGMNTEAFF

V: TRBV13
size: -
J: TRBJ1-6
D: TRBD1
DNA: TGTGCCAGCAGCTTGGGACAGGGAGATAATTCACCCCTCCACTTT
CDR3: CASSLGQGDNSPLHF

V: TRBV7-3
size: -
J: TRBJ1-2
D: -
DNA: TGTGCCAGCAGCGGAAGAGCGGGAACGGATGGCTACACCTTC
CDR3: CASSGRAGTDGYTF

V: TRBV6-5
size: -
J: TRBJ1-5
D: -
DNA: TGTGCCAGCAGTTACTCACCAGGGATAAATCAGCCCCAGCATTTT
CDR3: CASSYSPGINQPQHF

V: TRBV30
size: few
J: TRBJ2-6
D: TRBD1
DNA: TGTGCCTGGAGCACGGGACAGGGTACTTCTGGGGCCAACGTCCTGACTTTC
CDR3: CAWSTGQGTSGANVLTF

V: TRBV18
size: -
J: TRBJ1-3
D: TRBD1
DNA: TGTGCCAGCTCACAACGACAGGGAATGAATGGAAACACCATATATTTT
CDR3: CASSQRQGMNGNTIYF

V: TRBV6-1
size: few
J: TRBJ1-5
D: -
DNA: TGTGCCAGCAGTGAAGATTCAGGGAACAATCAGCCCCAGCATTTT
CDR3: CASSEDSGNNQPQHF

V: TRBV18
size: -
J: TRBJ2-1
D: -
DNA: TGTGCCAGCTCATTACTAGTGGGTGACGGCGATGAGCAGTTCTTC
CDR3: CASSLLVGDGDEQFF

V: TRBV7-2
size: -
J: TRBJ1-2
D: -
DNA: TGTGCCAGCAGCTTAGATCCCGGGTTCCACTATGGCTACACCTTC
CDR3: CASSLDPGFHYGYTF

V: TRBV10-3
size: -
J: TRBJ2-7
D: TRBD2
DNA: TGTGCCATATCTAGCGGGTCCTCCTACGAGCAGTACTTC
CDR3: CAISSGSSYEQYF

V: TRBV21-1
size: -
J: TRBJ2-2
D: -
DNA: TGTGCCACCTCGCGGGTAAGCACCGGGGAGCTGTTTTTT
CDR3: CATSRVSTGELFF

V: TRBV7-9
size: -
J: TRBJ2-3
D: -
DNA: TGTGCCAGCCAACAGGCCCGGGGGGATACGCAGTATTTT
CDR3: CASQQARGDTQYF

V: TRBV7-9
size: -
J: TRBJ2-1
D: -
DNA: TGTGCCAGCAGCCCCTCAGGGGTCTACAATGAGCAGTTCTTC
CDR3: CASSPSGVYNEQFF

V: TRBV24-1
size: -
J: TRBJ2-3
D: -
DNA: TGTGCCACCAGTGATCCGGCGGTCCGGCCAGATACGCAGTATTTT
CDR3: CATSDPAVRPDTQYF

V: TRBV28
size: -
J: TRBJ2-7
D: -
DNA: TGTGCCAGCAGCCGAGGCGGGGACTACGAGCAGTACTTC
CDR3: CASSRGGDYEQYF

V: TRBV19
size: -
J: TRBJ1-2
D: -
DNA: TGTGCCAGTAGACTCGGGGATGGCTACACCTTC
CDR3: CASRLGDGYTF

V: TRBV7-2
size: once
J: TRBJ2-3
D: TRBD2
DNA: TGTGCCAGCAGCTTAGATGGCGGGAGTCTGAACACAGATACGCAGTATTTT
CDR3: CASSLDGGSLNTDTQYF

V: TRBV18
size: -
J: TRBJ2-2
D: TRBD1
DNA: TGTGCCAGCTCACCGACGGGACAGGATAACACCGGGGAGCTGTTTTTT
CDR3: CASSPTGQDNTGELFF

V: TRBV19
size: few
J: TRBJ2-3
D: TRBD2
DNA: TGTGCCAGTATCCCAGAGTCCGCGGGAGGGTTCGTAGATACGCAGTATTTT
CDR3: CASIPESAGGFVDTQYF

V: TRBV11-3
size: -
J: TRBJ2-3
D: TRBD1
DNA: TGTGCCAGCAGCCCGGGACAGGGAAGGAACACAGATACGCAGTATTTT
CDR3: CASSPGQGRNTDTQYF